This TCR beta chain was sequenced for a study of blood T cell repertoires in COVID-19. The data were produced by immunoSEQ multiplex PCR, yet TCRdb's version contains in-frame clones alone and is incomplete. The data contain approximately 300,000 clones, more than 75% of them singletons. Trimming pared 4 bases from V and 10 bases from J, leaving 14 bases between. CDR3 length: 14 amino acids. Germline CDR1 and CDR2: PRHDT and FYEKMQ (reference sequence). The specimen sequenced was PBMCs or T cells enriched from blood (not recorded which). This chain uses TRBV13 with TRBJ1-6; D remains unclear. The source is a man in his sixties who had recovered from COVID-19. The CDR3 protein is CASSSRGFRSPLHF. As DNA, the CDR3 is TGTGCCAGCAGCTCACGAGGGTTTCGATCACCCCTCCACTTT.